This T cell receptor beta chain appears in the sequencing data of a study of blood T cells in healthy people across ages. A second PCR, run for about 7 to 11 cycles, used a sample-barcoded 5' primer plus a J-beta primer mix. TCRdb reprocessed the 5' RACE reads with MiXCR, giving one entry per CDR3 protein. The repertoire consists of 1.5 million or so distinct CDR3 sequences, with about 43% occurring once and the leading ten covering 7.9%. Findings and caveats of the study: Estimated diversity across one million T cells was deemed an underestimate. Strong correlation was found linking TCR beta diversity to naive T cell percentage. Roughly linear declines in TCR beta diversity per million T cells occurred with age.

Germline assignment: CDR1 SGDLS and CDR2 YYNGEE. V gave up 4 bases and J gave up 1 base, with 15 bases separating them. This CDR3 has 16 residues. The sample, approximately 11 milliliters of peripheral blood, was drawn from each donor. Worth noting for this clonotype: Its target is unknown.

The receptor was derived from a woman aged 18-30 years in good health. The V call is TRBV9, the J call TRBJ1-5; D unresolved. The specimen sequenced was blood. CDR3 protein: CASSLGIQRSNQPQHF. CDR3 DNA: TGTGCCAGCAGCCTGGGGATCCAGAGGAGCAATCAGCCCCAGCATTTT.